This T cell receptor beta chain was identified in a study of lymphopenia after photon versus proton radiotherapy. Sequencing used immunoSEQ multiplex PCR; TCRdb keeps in-frame clones, though not all of them. The sample has roughly 64,000 clones; roughly 87% are singletons. General study results and limits: Survival link was tested only in deceased patients; proton benefit remains a possibility. After lymphocyte nadir, photon-treated repertoires showed oligoclonal expansion, especially CD8+ Temra. Larger post-nadir TCR diversity loss correlated inversely with survival in deceased patients. Under photons, naive T cells and diversity fell while effector/memory populations rose.

With 1 base removed from V and 5 bases from J, the gap between germline ends came to 17 bases. CDR1 SGHTA and CDR2 FQGTGA come from the germline V gene. The CDR3 is made up of 16 amino acids. On this clone: What it binds is unknown.

The sample was peripheral blood, taken from a patient treated with proton-based radiotherapy. The chain links TRBV7-3 to TRBJ2-5, with D maybe TRBD1 (6 bases). This TCR came from a man of 80 years or more with esophageal cancer. The CDR3 DNA is TGTGCCAGCAGCTTAAGAGGGACATTGAATATTGAGACCCAGTACTTC. Encoded protein: CASSLRGTLNIETQYF.